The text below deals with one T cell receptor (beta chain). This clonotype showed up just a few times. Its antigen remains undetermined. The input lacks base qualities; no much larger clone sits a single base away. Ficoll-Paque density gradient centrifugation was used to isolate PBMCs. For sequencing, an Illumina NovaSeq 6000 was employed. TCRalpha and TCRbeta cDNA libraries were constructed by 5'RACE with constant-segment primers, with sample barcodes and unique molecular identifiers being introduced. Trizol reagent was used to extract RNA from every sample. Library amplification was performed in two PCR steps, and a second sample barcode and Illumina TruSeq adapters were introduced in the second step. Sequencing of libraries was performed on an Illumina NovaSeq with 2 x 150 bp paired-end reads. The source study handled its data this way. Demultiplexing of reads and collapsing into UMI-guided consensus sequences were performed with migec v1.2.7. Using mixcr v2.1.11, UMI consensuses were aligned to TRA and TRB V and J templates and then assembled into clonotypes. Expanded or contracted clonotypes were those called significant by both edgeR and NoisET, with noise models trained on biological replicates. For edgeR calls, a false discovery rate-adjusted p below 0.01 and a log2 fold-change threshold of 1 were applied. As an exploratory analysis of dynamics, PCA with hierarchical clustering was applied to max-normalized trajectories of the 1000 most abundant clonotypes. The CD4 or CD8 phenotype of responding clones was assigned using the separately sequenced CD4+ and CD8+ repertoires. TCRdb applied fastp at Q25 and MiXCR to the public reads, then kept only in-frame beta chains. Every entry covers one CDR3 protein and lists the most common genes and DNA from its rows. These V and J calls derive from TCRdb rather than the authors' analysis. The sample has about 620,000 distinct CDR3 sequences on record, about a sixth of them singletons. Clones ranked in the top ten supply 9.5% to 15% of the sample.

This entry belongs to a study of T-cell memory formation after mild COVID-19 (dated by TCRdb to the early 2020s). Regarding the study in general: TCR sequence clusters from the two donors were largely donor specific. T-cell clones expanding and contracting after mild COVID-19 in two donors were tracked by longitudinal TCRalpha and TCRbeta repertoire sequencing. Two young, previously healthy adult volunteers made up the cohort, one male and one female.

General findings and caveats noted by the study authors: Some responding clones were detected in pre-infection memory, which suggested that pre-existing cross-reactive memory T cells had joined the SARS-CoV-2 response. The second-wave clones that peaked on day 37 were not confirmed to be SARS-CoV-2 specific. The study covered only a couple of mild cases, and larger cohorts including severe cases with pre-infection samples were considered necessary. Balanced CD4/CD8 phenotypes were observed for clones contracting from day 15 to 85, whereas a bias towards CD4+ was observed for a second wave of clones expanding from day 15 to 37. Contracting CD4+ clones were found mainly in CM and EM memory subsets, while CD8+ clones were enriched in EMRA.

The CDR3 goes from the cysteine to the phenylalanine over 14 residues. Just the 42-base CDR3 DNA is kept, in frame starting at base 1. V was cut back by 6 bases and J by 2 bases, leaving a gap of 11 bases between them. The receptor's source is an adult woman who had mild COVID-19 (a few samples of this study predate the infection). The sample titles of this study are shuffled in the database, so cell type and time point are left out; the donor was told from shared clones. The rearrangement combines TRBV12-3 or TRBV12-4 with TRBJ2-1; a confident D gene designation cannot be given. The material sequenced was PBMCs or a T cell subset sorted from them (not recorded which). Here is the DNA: TGTGCCAGCAGACTCTATGGTGCCTACAATGAGCAGTTCTTC. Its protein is CASRLYGAYNEQFF.